The T cell receptor (beta chain) under discussion was sequenced for a study of cytomegalovirus exposure and HLA in healthy donors (dated 2017 in TCRdb). Broadly, across the study: According to a later analysis, the 120 or so validation repertoires were produced on the same platform as the 666 repertoires of the first cohort. The study aimed to test whether signatures of past pathogen exposure could be identified by cataloging public T cell receptors. Along with the approximately 700-subject first cohort, a separate validation cohort of around 110 different subjects was used. High-throughput TCR immunosequencing, statistical association of individual TCRs with disease status, and machine learning were combined to predict cytomegalovirus infection status. General study outcomes and caveats: According to the authors, the approach could potentially be generalized to other disease states and immunological phenotypes. All 110 or so repertoires were used to score co-occurrence in the validation cohort in a later analysis, because that analysis had no HLA typing for the cohort. In vitro tests confirmed that a few of the cytomegalovirus-associated TCR beta chains recognize cytomegalovirus antigens. The study gave a list of under 200 TCR beta chains associated with cytomegalovirus. Subsequent analysis determined that TCRs grouped into clusters in the first cohort also showed a tendency toward co-occurrence across the roughly 110 validation repertoires, and approximately 94% of cluster scores exceeded 0. While some public TCRs were present in many individuals, most TCR sequences turned up only very rarely across donors. The classifier was reported to diagnose cytomegalovirus status with high specificity and sensitivity in both the original cohort and the validation cohort.

In regard to this clone: The antigen it binds to is not known. One base away there is no much larger clone; base qualities are not given.

Separate from the approximately 690-subject first cohort, the validation cohort of roughly 120 subjects was the group to which the donors belonged. Including the terminal cysteine and phenylalanine, the CDR3 comprises 15 residues. The kept DNA is CDR3 alone, 45 bases in frame from the first base. Trimming at the junction amounts to 2 bases on V and 2 bases on J, and the germline ends lie 12 bases apart. The germline V gene (reference sequence) supplies CDR1 MNHNY and CDR2 SVGAGI. Receptor amplification or capture employed the immunoSEQ multiplex PCR assay. In the authors' own workflow: A statistical classification framework was developed to diagnose cytomegalovirus status using the catalog of TCR beta chain sequences. TCRdb mirrors the immuneACCESS table, restricted to in-frame sequences. Some clones are absent from its copies; in checked studies, under half trace to an unresolved V gene, and the reason for the others is unknown. That table furnishes V, J and clone size, whereas the DNA furnished D and trimming. The sample has roughly 250,000 clones on record, around 85% of them singletons. Roughly 1.2% of the sample is taken by the ten largest.

The sequenced material came from PBMCs. The sequence joins TRBV6-6 to TRBJ1-1; the D gene is perhaps TRBD1, from 5 matching bases. This receptor was taken from a woman aged 30 to 39 in good health and CMV-seropositive. The sequenced DNA is TGTGCCAGCAGTTACGCGGGGGGTCATAACACTGAAGCTTTCTTT. Its protein product is CASSYAGGHNTEAFF.